This TCR beta chain was identified during a study of T cell changes during pregnancy in multiple sclerosis. Comments on this clone: The sample holds other DNA sequences that translate to the same CDR3.

Profiled with immunoSEQ multiplex PCR; TCRdb holds only in-frame clones, not every one. The sample carries about 80,000 clones, about 91% recorded once. The sample in question was peripheral blood, obtained before pregnancy. The clonotype comes from a female donor with multiple sclerosis, enrolled in a pregnancy study.

The CDR3 spells CASSLASGYEQYF. The CDR3 DNA follows: TGCGCCAGCAGCTTGGCCTCAGGGTACGAGCAGTACTTC. The chain couples TRBV5-1 to TRBJ2-7; tentative D call: TRBD1 (5 bases). The CDR3 sequence is 13 residues long. Germline V gene sequence: CDR1 SGHRS, CDR2 YFSETQ. The V and J ends lost 0 bases and 4 bases respectively, with 8 bases between them.